The T cell receptor beta chain described here comes from a study of neoadjuvant anti-PD-1 for oral cavity cancer. Study-level information: Patients without progression received a fourth nivolumab dose around day 43, then surgical resection on days 50-56.

Most PBMC samples had around 480 ng input DNA in six replicates. Generated by immunoSEQ multiplex PCR, the TCRdb table keeps only in-frame clones and is missing some. Of around 65,000 clones in the sample, about 90% were seen once. V was clipped by 5 bases and J by 4 bases, with 15 bases between them. CDR1 is SGHTA, CDR2 FQGNSA, per germline. The CDR3 totals 14 residues. The sample's time point: after neoadjuvant nivolumab, at surgical resection. V is TRBV7-2 and J is TRBJ2-7; TRBD1 is a possible D gene (6 bases). The sequencing used PBMCs, collected after nivolumab (anti-PD-1) treatment. The source of this sequence is a person between 40 and 85 years old with oral cavity squamous cell carcinoma. The CDR3 sequence: CASSRDRTGYEQYF. CDR3 nucleotide sequence: TGTGCCAGCAGCCGCGACAGGACGGGTTACGAGCAGTACTTC.